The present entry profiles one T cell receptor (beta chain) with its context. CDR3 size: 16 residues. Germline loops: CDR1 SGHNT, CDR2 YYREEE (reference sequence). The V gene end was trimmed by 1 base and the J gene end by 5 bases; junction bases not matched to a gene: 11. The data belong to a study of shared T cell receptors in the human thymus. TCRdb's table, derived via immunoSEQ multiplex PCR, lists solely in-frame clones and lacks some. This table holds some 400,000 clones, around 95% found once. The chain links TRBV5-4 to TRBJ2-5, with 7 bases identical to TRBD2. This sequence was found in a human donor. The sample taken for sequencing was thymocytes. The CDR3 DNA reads TGTGCCAGCAGCTTGTCGCTAGCGGTTTCAGGGGAGACCCAGTACTTC. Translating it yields CASSLSLAVSGETQYF.